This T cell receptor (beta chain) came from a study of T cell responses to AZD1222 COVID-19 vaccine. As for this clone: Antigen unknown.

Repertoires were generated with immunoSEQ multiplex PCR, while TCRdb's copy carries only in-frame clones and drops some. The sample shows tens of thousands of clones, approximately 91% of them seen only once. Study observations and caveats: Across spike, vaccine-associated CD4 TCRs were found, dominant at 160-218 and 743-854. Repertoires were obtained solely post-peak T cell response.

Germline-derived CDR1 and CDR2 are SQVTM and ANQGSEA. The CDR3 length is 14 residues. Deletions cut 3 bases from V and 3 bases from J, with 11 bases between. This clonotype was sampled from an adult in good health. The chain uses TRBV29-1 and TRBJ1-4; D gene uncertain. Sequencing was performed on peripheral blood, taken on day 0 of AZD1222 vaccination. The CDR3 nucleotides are TGCAGCGTTGACGGGATACCAGCTAATGAAAAACTGTTTTTT. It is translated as CSVDGIPANEKLFF. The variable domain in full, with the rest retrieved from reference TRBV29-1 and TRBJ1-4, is SAVISQKPSRDICQRGTSLTIQCQVDSQVTMMFWYRQQPGQSLTLIATANQGSEATYESGFVIDKFPISRPNLTFSTLTVSNMSPEDSSIYLCSVDGIPANEKLFFGSGTQLSVL.